Following are 21 T cell receptor beta chains from one sample sequenced in a study of cytomegalovirus exposure and HLA in healthy donors. PCR was performed using 60 Vbeta and 13 Jbeta primers. Generated by immunoSEQ multiplex PCR, the TCRdb table keeps only in-frame clones and is missing some. The sample has approximately 120,000 clones, 76% seen once. Sequenced sample: PBMCs. These receptor sequences come from a woman aged 50 to 60 in good health and CMV-seropositive.

This clone occurred once. Germline and junction disagree at one end, which may indicate a read error. The chain carries TRBV7-9 and TRBJ2-7, with D possibly being TRBD1 or TRBD2 (6 bases each). CDR3 size: 12 residues. Germline CDR1 is SEHNR and CDR2 is FQNEAQ (reference sequence). The chain's CDR3 is CSSSLADRKQYF. The DNA for the CDR3 is TGTTCCAGCAGCTTAGCGGACAGAAAGCAGTACTTC.

Written as DNA, the CDR3 is TGTGCCAGCAGCGTGACAGGGGTCCAAGAGACCCAGTACTTC. Amino acid sequence: CASSVTGVQETQYF. The gene calls are TRBV7-9 and TRBJ2-5; 8 nucleotides align to TRBD1. V trimming: 5 bases; J trimming: 1 base; junction bases outside the gene matches: 3. CDR3 size: 14 residues. The germline gives CDR1 SEHNR, CDR2 FQNEAQ (reference sequence). The whole variable domain, remainder taken from reference TRBV7-9 and TRBJ2-5, is DTGVSQNPRHKITKRGQNVTFRCDPISEHNRLYWYRQTLGQGPEFLTYFQNEAQLEKSRLLSDRFSAERPKGSFSTLEIQRTEQGDSAMYLCASSVTGVQETQYFGPGTRLLVL.

The chain links TRBV5-5 to TRBJ2-5; the D gene is possibly TRBD2 (5 bases). V lost 0 bases, J lost 1 base, and 10 bases lay in between. The CDR3 consists of 15 residues. Per the germline V gene, CDR1 is SGHKS and CDR2 is YYEKEE (reference sequence). CDR3 sequence: CASSLAGIGQETQYF. In DNA, the CDR3 is TGTGCCAGCAGCTTGGCCGGGATAGGCCAAGAGACCCAGTACTTC.

The rearrangement joins TRBV11-2 to TRBJ2-7, with 7 bases matching TRBD1. Trimming took 4 bases from V and 4 from J; bases not matched to a gene: 13. The germline V gene encodes CDR1 SGHAT and CDR2 FQNNGV. The CDR3 spans 16 residues. CDR3 sequence (DNA): TGTGCCAGCAGCTCCTTAAGACAGGGAGTAGTGTACGAGCAGTACTTC. Translating gives CASSSLRQGVVYEQYF.

The chain recombines TRBV9 with TRBJ1-3; perhaps TRBD1 as D (5 bases). CDR3 length equals 14 residues. Trimming left V 0 bases short and J 1 base short, with 5 bases between. Germline loops: CDR1 SGDLS, CDR2 YYNGEE. CDR3: CASSVEGSGNTIYF. The CDR3 bases are TGTGCCAGCAGCGTAGAGGGGTCTGGAAACACCATATATTTT.

This clone was seen only once. DNA for the CDR3: TGTGCCAGCAGTTCCCAGGGTAATCAGCCCCAGCATTTT. Residues: CASSSQGNQPQHF. The J gene is TRBJ1-5, the V gene TRBV6-6, with D possibly matching TRBD1 (5 bases). Deletions cut 4 bases from V and 4 bases from J, with 8 bases between. This CDR3 is built from 13 residues. Germline V gives CDR1 MNHNY, CDR2 SVGAGI (reference sequence).

This chain connects TRBV6-5 to TRBJ1-1, with D unclear. Germline lookup yields CDR1 MNHEY and CDR2 SVGAGI. Trimming removed 6 bases from V and 3 bases from J, with 11 bases in between. This CDR3 region has 13 residues. The CDR3 is CASSRRRDTEAFF. The CDR3 nucleotides read TGTGCCAGCAGCCGCCGGCGGGACACTGAAGCTTTCTTT.

The V call is TRBV2, the J call TRBJ1-1; 7 bases agree with TRBD1. Germline V gene lookup returns CDR1 SNHLY and CDR2 FYNNEI. The CDR3 consists of 12 residues. V shed 6 bases, J shed 4 bases, and the junction held 2 bases outside the gene matches. The CDR3 coding sequence is TGTGCCAGCAGAACAGGGGCCACTGAAGCTTTCTTT. Translating gives CASRTGATEAFF.

The gene calls are TRBV27 and TRBJ1-2, with 10 bases that match TRBD1. The CDR3 spans 16 residues. V was clipped by 5 bases and J by 1 base; unmatched bases: 7. The germline V gene has CDR1 MNHEY and CDR2 SMNVEV (reference sequence). The CDR3 nucleotides read TGTGCCAGCAGTCCCCTCGGACAGGGGGGTAACTATGGCTACACCTTC. This sequence encodes CASSPLGQGGNYGYTF.

V is TRBV11-2 and J is TRBJ2-4; D gene ambiguous. The germline CDR1 and CDR2 sequences are SGHAT and FQNNGV. Trimming removed 6 bases from V and 15 bases from J, with 12 bases in between. This CDR3 comprises 10 residues. CDR3 amino acids: CASSYGFAYF. The CDR3 nucleotides are TGTGCCAGCAGTTACGGGTTCGCGTACTTC.

This rearrangement joins TRBV9 to TRBJ1-2; 10 positions match TRBD1. The CDR3 extends over 14 amino acids. Per the germline V gene, CDR1 is SGDLS and CDR2 is YYNGEE. V lost 4 bases, J lost 8 bases, and 8 bases stayed unmatched. CDR3 nucleotide sequence: TGTGCCAGCAGCCCAGGACAGGGGGGTTGGGGCTACACCTTC. Translating it yields CASSPGQGGWGYTF.

Note on this clone: Germline and junction disagree at one end, which may indicate a read error. This rearrangement joins TRBV29-1 to TRBJ2-6; TRBD2 aligns across 8 bases. This CDR3 region has 16 residues. Germline CDR1 is SQVTM and CDR2 is ANQGSEA. In nucleotides, the CDR3 is TGCAGCGTTGTCGGGGGGGTTGGATCTGGGGCCAACGGCCTGACTTTC. It codes for CSVVGGVGSGANGLTF.

This chain joins TRBV2 and TRBJ2-7, with D unresolved. V lost 1 base and J lost 6, with 4 bases in between. CDR1 SNHLY and CDR2 FYNNEI come from the germline V gene. The CDR3 is made up of 11 amino acids. The CDR3 DNA follows: TGTGCCAGCAGTGAAGGGAGCGAGCAGTACTTC. Amino acid sequence: CASSEGSEQYF.

CDR3: CASSVEDSSYNEQFF. CDR3 nucleotides: TGTGCCAGCAGCGTAGAAGACAGCTCCTACAATGAGCAGTTCTTC. This chain links TRBV9 with TRBJ2-1; a weak D match, TRBD1 (5 bases). The ends were cut back, 0 bases at V and 0 bases at J, with 7 bases in the middle. Germline assignment: CDR1 SGDLS and CDR2 YYNGEE. This CDR3 has 15 amino acids.

This clone was seen only once. The rearrangement joins TRBV5-1 to TRBJ2-5, with D possibly being TRBD1 (6 bases). Germline-derived CDR1 and CDR2 are SGHRS and YFSETQ. This CDR3 is 15 amino acids long. V gave up 3 bases and J gave up 1 base, with 13 bases separating them. The CDR3: CASSSDRPVQETQYF. The CDR3 coding sequence is TGCGCCAGCAGCTCTGACAGGCCCGTCCAAGAGACCCAGTACTTC.

This clone appeared a few times. The chain links TRBV29-1 to TRBJ2-7; D remains ambiguous. The CDR3 is made up of 15 amino acids. Germline V gene sequence: CDR1 SQVTM, CDR2 ANQGSEA. The CDR3 DNA follows: TGCTCAAACTGTCCGGTCACCTCCCTCTCCTACGAGCAGTACTTC. Protein sequence: CSNCPVTSLSYEQYF.

The rearrangement links TRBV27 to TRBJ2-1, with D maybe TRBD2 (6 bases). From germline, CDR1 is MNHEY and CDR2 SMNVEV (reference sequence). The CDR3 is made up of 13 amino acids. V gave up 6 bases and J gave up 14 bases, with 20 bases separating them. The CDR3 coding sequence is TGTGCCAGCAGCTTCCCGGGACTTCCCGAGGAGTTCTTC. It yields the protein CASSFPGLPEEFF.

The chain links TRBV14 to TRBJ1-4; D is possibly TRBD1 (5 bases). The germline CDR1 and CDR2 sequences are SGHDN and FVKESK. The CDR3 covers 15 residues. V gave up 1 base and J gave up 13 bases, with 19 bases separating them. The CDR3 loop is CASSQAGGTGYGLFF. CDR3 DNA: TGTGCCAGCAGCCAAGCGGGAGGGACGGGTTACGGACTGTTTTTT.

The genes are TRBV18 and TRBJ2-7; weak D call: TRBD1 (6 bases). The ends were cut back, 2 bases at V and 5 bases at J, with 7 bases in the middle. The CDR3 runs 12 residues. The germline CDR1 and CDR2 sequences are KGHSH and LQKENI. The CDR3 DNA is TGTGCCAGCTCACCAAACAGGGACGAGCAGTACTTC. It translates to CASSPNRDEQYF. Full variable domain (outside the CDR3, taken from reference TRBV18 and TRBJ2-7): NAGVMQNPRHLVRRRGQEARLRCSPMKGHSHVYWYRQLPEEGLKFMVYLQKENIIDESGMPKERFSAEFPKEGPSILRIQQVVRGDSAAYFCASSPNRDEQYFGPGTRLTVT.

The chain joins TRBV6-1 to TRBJ1-2, with D tentatively TRBD1 (6 bases). Germline V lookup: CDR1 MNHNS, CDR2 SASEGT. The CDR3 has 14 amino acids. V was shortened by 4 bases and J by 6 bases, with 15 bases between the two germline ends. This CDR3 reads CASSAWGGANGYTF. The CDR3 DNA sequence: TGTGCCAGCAGTGCATGGGGGGGGGCAAATGGCTACACCTTC.

This sequence joins TRBV6-6 and TRBJ2-3; 9 bases align to TRBD2. The CDR3 contains 16 residues. Germline V gene data show CDR1 as MNHNY and CDR2 as SVGAGI (reference sequence). V shed 0 bases and J 2 bases; nucleotides not matched to a gene: 3. The CDR3 loop reads CASSYSAGGYTDTQYF. DNA for the CDR3: TGTGCCAGCAGTTACTCGGCGGGGGGGTACACAGATACGCAGTATTTT.